The entry below gives a single TCR beta chain sequence along with its context. The antigen is unknown. A much larger clone differs by one base, so this may be a read error. The data belong to a study of T cells in Graves' hyperthyroidism and ophthalmopathy. With 11 bases removed from V and 3 bases from J, the gap between germline ends came to 12 bases. From germline, CDR1 is KGHDR and CDR2 SFDVKD. The CDR3 spans 12 residues. General observations from the study: Most clonotypes that expanded in the thyroid above 0.001 also showed up in blood. Classification by a 13 V-J model distinguished ophthalmopathy from stable hyperthyroidism.

Researchers took RNA transcripts and amplified the TCR beta CDR3 regions from them. The TCR CDR3 was amplified in a first-round RT-PCR using the HTBI primer set. From the multiplex PCR reads, TCRdb called clonotypes with MiXCR, one entry per CDR3 protein. The sample contains approximately 700,000 distinct CDR3 sequences, just under 45% of which appear only once. This TCR was recovered from an adult man with Graves' disease, either hyperthyroidism or ophthalmopathy (not recorded which). Sample: peripheral blood or thyroid tissue (not recorded which). The chain employs TRBV24-1 and TRBJ2-5; D remains unclear. The CDR3 spells CASSNSKETQYF. The CDR3 DNA follows: TGTGCCAGCAGCAACTCCAAAGAGACCCAGTACTTC.